These 7 T cell receptor beta chains were sequenced from one sample in a study of OX40 agonist ivuxolimab in advanced cancers. Only in-frame clones appear in the TCRdb table, and some are missing; sequencing was by immunoSEQ multiplex PCR. The sample contains just over 90,000 clones, roughly 92% of which appear only once. Here the sequenced sample was CD4+ or CD8+ T cells sorted from blood, taken in a trial of the OX40 agonist ivuxolimab. Source of these receptors: an adult with an advanced solid tumor such as melanoma, head and neck, liver or kidney cancer.

The chain links TRBV4-2 to TRBJ1-2; 7 positions match TRBD1. The CDR3 covers 16 residues. The V segment lost 2 bases and the J segment 8 bases; nucleotides outside the gene matches: 14. Germline V gene sequence: CDR1 LGHNA, CDR2 YNFKEQ. The CDR3 loop reads CASSQLQGTSLDGYTF. DNA of the CDR3: TGTGCCAGCAGCCAATTACAGGGGACGAGTCTTGACGGCTACACCTTC.

The chain carries TRBV14 and TRBJ2-1, with a weak D call TRBD2 (6 bases). Trimming pared 2 bases from V and 6 bases from J, leaving 11 bases between. CDR3 length: 14 residues. CDR1 is SGHDN and CDR2 is FVKESK in the germline V gene. Written as DNA, the CDR3 is TGTGCCAGCAGCCAACTTCAGGGAGGCAATGAGCAGTTCTTC. It translates to CASSQLQGGNEQFF.

This chain links TRBV27 with TRBJ2-5, with D possibly matching TRBD2 (6 bases). The CDR3 totals 17 residues. Germline V CDR1 and CDR2: MNHEY, SMNVEV (reference sequence). V was pared by 2 bases and J by 0 bases, with 16 bases between. CDR3 in amino acids: CASSLMSGGPYQETQYF. CDR3 bases: TGTGCCAGCAGTTTAATGTCCGGGGGACCGTACCAAGAGACCCAGTACTTC.

The gene calls are TRBV6-5 and TRBJ2-1; TRBD1 or TRBD2 may be the D gene (5 bases each). The germline V and J ends were trimmed by 2 bases and 5 bases, with 10 bases remaining between them. CDR1 is MNHEY and CDR2 is SVGAGI in the germline V gene. The CDR3 loop spans 14 amino acids. This chain's CDR3 is CASSYGGRNNEQFF. The CDR3 nucleotides read TGTGCCAGCAGTTACGGGGGACGCAACAATGAGCAGTTCTTC.

The rearrangement uses TRBV6-1 and TRBJ2-3; TRBD1 agrees at 8 bases. The J segment lost 12 bases and the V segment lost 3 bases, leaving 8 bases of the junction unmatched. CDR3 length: 13 residues. Germline loops: CDR1 MNHNS, CDR2 SASEGT. The CDR3 protein is CASSEWGTGEQYF. Written as DNA, the CDR3 is TGTGCCAGCAGTGAGTGGGGGACAGGAGAACAGTATTTT.

This clone was recorded only once. CDR3 amino acids: CAWSIQRAYNEQFF. CDR3 DNA: TGTGCCTGGAGTATCCAGCGGGCGTACAATGAGCAGTTCTTC. The rearrangement links TRBV30 to TRBJ2-1; possible D gene TRBD2, 6 bases. The CDR3 loop spans 14 amino acids. The germline V and J ends were trimmed by 2 bases and 4 bases, with 12 bases remaining between them. Germline CDR1 and CDR2: GTSNPN and SVGIG (reference sequence).

The chain has TRBV5-1 and TRBJ2-2; a weak D match, TRBD1 (6 bases). The CDR3 consists of 16 residues. V lost 0 bases to trimming and J lost 5 bases, with 14 bases between them. Looked up from germline, CDR1 is SGHRS and CDR2 is YFSETQ. The chain's CDR3 is CASSLGWTAETGELFF. CDR3 nucleotides: TGCGCCAGCAGCTTGGGGTGGACAGCCGAGACCGGGGAGCTGTTTTTT.